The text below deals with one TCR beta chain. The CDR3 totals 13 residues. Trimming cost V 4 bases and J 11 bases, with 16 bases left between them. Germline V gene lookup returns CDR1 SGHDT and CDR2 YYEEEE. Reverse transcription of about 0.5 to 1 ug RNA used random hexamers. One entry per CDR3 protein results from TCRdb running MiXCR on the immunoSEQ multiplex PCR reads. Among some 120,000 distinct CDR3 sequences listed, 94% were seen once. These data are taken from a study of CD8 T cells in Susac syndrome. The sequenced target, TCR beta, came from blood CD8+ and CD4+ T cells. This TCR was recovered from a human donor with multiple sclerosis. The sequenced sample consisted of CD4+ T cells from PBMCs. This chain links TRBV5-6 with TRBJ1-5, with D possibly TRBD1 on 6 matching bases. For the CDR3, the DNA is TGTGCCAGCAGCGAAACAGGGTCGGGTTCCCAGCATTTT. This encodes CASSETGSGSQHF. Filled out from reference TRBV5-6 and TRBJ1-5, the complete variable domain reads DAGVTQSPTHLIKTRGQQVTLRCSPKSGHDTVSWYQQALGQGPQFIFQYYEEEERQRGNFPDRFSGHQFPNYSSELNVNALLLGDSALYLCASSETGSGSQHFGDGTRLSIL.